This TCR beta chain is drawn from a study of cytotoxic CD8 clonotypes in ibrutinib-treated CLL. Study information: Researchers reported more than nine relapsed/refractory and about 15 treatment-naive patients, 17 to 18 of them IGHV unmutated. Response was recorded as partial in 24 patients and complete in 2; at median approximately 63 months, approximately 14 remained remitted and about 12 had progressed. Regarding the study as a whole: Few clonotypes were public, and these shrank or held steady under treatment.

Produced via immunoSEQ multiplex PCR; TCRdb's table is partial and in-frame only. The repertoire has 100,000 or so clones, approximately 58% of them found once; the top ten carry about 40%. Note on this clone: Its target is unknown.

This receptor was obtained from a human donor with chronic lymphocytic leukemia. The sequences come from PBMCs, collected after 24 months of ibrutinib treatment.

The CDR3 DNA follows: TGTGCCAGCAGCCAAGGACAGGGATTCTATGGCTACACCTTC. Amino acid sequence: CASSQGQGFYGYTF. The chain recombines TRBV11-2 with TRBJ1-2; 8 bases align to TRBD1. Germline V lookup: CDR1 SGHAT, CDR2 FQNNGV. V was pared by 5 bases and J by 4 bases, with 6 bases of the junction left unmatched. The CDR3 is 14 amino acids. Full variable domain (remainder filled in from reference TRBV11-2 and TRBJ1-2): EAGVAQSPRYKIIEKRQSVAFWCNPISGHATLYWYQQILGQGPKLLIQFQNNGVVDDSQLPKDRFSAERLKGVDSTLKIQPAKLEDSAVYLCASSQGQGFYGYTFGSGTRLTVV.